Listed below are T cell receptor beta chains from one sample, sequenced in a study of tumor-infiltrating lymphocytes in oesophageal squamous cell carcinoma. Each CDR3 protein is one row after TCRdb ran MiXCR on the PCR reads. This repertoire shows tens of thousands of distinct CDR3 sequences, roughly a third found once; its top ten account for 15% to 20%. Input material: esophageal tumor tissue. All receptors come from a female donor with esophageal squamous cell carcinoma. CDR3s include the opening cysteine and the closing phenylalanine or tryptophan. D genes are given only for firm matches. Rows give clone size only sometimes, using once, few, many, or a class for an expanded clone.

TRBJ2-5 | TRBD1 | TRBV24-1 | . | TGTGCCACCAGTGGGCCAGGGGGTACCCAGTACTTC | CATSGPGGTQYF
TRBJ2-3 | TRBD2 | TRBV24-1 | . | TGTGCCACCAGGGCGGGAGCTACCGGGGAGCTGTATTTT | CATRAGATGELYF
TRBJ2-5 | . | TRBV11-3 | . | TGTGCCAGCAGCTTAGTTAAGCGTTGTCAAGAGACCCAGTACTTC | CASSLVKRCQETQYF
TRBJ2-5 | . | TRBV28 | many | TGTGCCAGCACCTGGGGTTACCAAGAGACCCAGTACTTC | CASTWGYQETQYF
TRBJ2-3 | . | TRBV10-3 | medium-sized | TGTGCCATCAGTGAAGGGGTCGGAGAGACAGATACGCAGTATTTT | CAISEGVGETDTQYF
TRBJ2-1 | TRBD2 | TRBV5-4 | . | TGTGCCAGCAGCTTGGGACGGGGAGGGAGCAATGAGCAGTTCTTC | CASSLGRGGSNEQFF
TRBJ2-1 | . | TRBV7-1 | . | TGTGCCAGCAGCGATTGGAGAGCGGGTAATGAGCAGTTCTTC | CASSDWRAGNEQFF
TRBJ2-7 | TRBD2 | TRBV7-6 | . | TGTGCCAGCAGCTTAACAGGACTAGCGGGAGGGATCTACGAGCAGTACTTC | CASSLTGLAGGIYEQYF
TRBJ1-3 | . | TRBV7-6 | medium-sized | TGTGCCAGCAGCTTAGCGGTGGGGGCCCCTGGAAACACCATATATTTT | CASSLAVGAPGNTIYF
TRBJ1-4 | . | TRBV11-1 | many | TGTGCCAGCAGCGCCCGGTTCGGGATGATTAATGAAAAACTGTTTTTT | CASSARFGMINEKLFF
TRBJ1-5 | TRBD1 | TRBV2 | . | TGTGCCAGCAGTGAGACAGGGGAGCAGCCCCAGCATTTT | CASSETGEQPQHF
TRBJ2-3 | TRBD1 | TRBV5-1 | . | TGCGCCAGCAGCACTGGACAGGGTATGACAGATACGCAGTATTTT | CASSTGQGMTDTQYF
TRBJ2-7 | . | TRBV7-4 | . | TGTGCCAGCAGCTCTTCTCGGACAAAGGTCATTCACGAGCAGTACTTC | CASSSSRTKVIHEQYF
TRBJ1-2 | . | TRBV5-1 | . | TGCGCCAGCAGCTCCCCAAAGGGGCGTGGATTTGAGAATGGCTACACCTTC | CASSSPKGRGFENGYTF
TRBJ1-2 | . | TRBV6-6 | many | TGTGCCAGCAGTTACGACGCCGCCTATGGCTACACCTTC | CASSYDAAYGYTF
TRBJ1-5 | . | TRBV5-1 | many | TGCGCCGGATGCCCCCATAAGGAAGAGAGCAATCAGCCCCAGCATTTT | CAGCPHKEESNQPQHF
TRBJ2-7 | . | TRBV5-4 | many | TGTGCCCTCGGGGACAACTACGAGCAGTACTTC | CALGDNYEQYF
TRBJ2-7 | TRBD2 | TRBV7-8 | . | TGTGCCAGCAGCCCTTGGGGGACGGGAGGTTACGAGCAGTACTTC | CASSPWGTGGYEQYF
TRBJ2-1 | . | TRBV6-1 | . | TGTGCCAGCAGTGACGTATACAATGAGCAGTTCTTC | CASSDVYNEQFF
TRBJ1-2 | . | TRBV28 | many | TGTGCCAGCAGGCCAGACAGCCTCTATGGCTACACCTTC | CASRPDSLYGYTF
TRBJ2-7 | TRBD2 | TRBV5-1 | few | TGCGCCAGCAGCTTGGGGCTAGCGGGAGGGCTCTTCTACGAGCAGTACTTC | CASSLGLAGGLFYEQYF
TRBJ1-1 | . | TRBV12-3/TRBV12-4 | once | TGTGCCTCCAGAATATCTCTGAACACTGAAGCTTTCTTT | CASRISLNTEAFF
TRBJ2-7 | TRBD1 | TRBV7-8 | . | TGTGCCAGCAGGAAACCGGGACAGGGGTACGAGCAGTACTTC | CASRKPGQGYEQYF
TRBJ2-7 | TRBD1 | TRBV5-1 | many | TGCGCCAGCAGCTCAGAGACAGGGGTCGAGCAGTACTTC | CASSSETGVEQYF